A selection of T cell receptor beta chains follows, all from one sample in a study of cytomegalovirus exposure and HLA in healthy donors. Libraries were prepared by immunoSEQ multiplex PCR; TCRdb keeps only in-frame clonotypes and omits some of them. Altogether approximately 150,000 clones are present, roughly four fifths being singletons, with the ten largest covering 1%. The sample comprised PBMCs. These receptors came from a woman aged 40 to 50 in good health and CMV-seronegative. The CDR3 runs from the conserved cysteine through the conserved F or W. Fields, in order: V gene, D gene, J gene, clone size, CDR3 DNA, CDR3 protein. A D gene is named only where the DNA matches it firmly. Some rows have no size entry. The others give once, few or many, or a class for an expanded clone.

TRBV5-1	TRBD2	TRBJ2-1	.	TGCGCCACCACCCCCGGGACTAGCGGATACAATGAGCAGTTCTTC	CATTPGTSGYNEQFF
TRBV18	TRBD1	TRBJ1-2	once	TGTGCCAGCTCACCCTCGGACAGGGGGGGGTCAGGAGGCGGCTACACCTTC	CASSPSDRGGSGGGYTF
TRBV19	.	TRBJ2-5	.	TGTGCCAGTAGTATATGGACAGAGCAAGAGACCCAGTACTTC	CASSIWTEQETQYF
TRBV6-1	TRBD2	TRBJ2-1	.	TGTGCCAGCAGTGAAGCCGGGACTAGGGTATATGCTGAGCAGTTCTTC	CASSEAGTRVYAEQFF
TRBV19	.	TRBJ1-4	.	TGTGCCAGCCATAGCCCTCCGCAGGGTGAAGAAAAACTGTTTTTT	CASHSPPQGEEKLFF
TRBV6-6	.	TRBJ1-5	.	TGTGCCAGCACCTCGGGAAATGATCAGCCCCAGCATTTT	CASTSGNDQPQHF
TRBV5-1	TRBD1	TRBJ1-4	few	TGCGCCAGCAGCCCGGGACAGGGAAATGAAAAACTGTTTTTT	CASSPGQGNEKLFF
TRBV7-2	TRBD2	TRBJ2-2	few	TGTGCCAGCAGCTTGAGCGGGGCGAACACCGGGGAGCTGTTTTTT	CASSLSGANTGELFF
TRBV11-3	.	TRBJ1-1	.	TGTGCCAGCAGCTTAGGGGGATTAGGGGGTGCTGAAGCTTTCTTT	CASSLGGLGGAEAFF
TRBV29-1	.	TRBJ1-1	once	TGCAGCGTTGCGCAGCGGAACACTGAAGCTTTCTTT	CSVAQRNTEAFF
TRBV28	TRBD1	TRBJ1-5	.	TGTGCCAGCAGTCCGGAACAGGGGGGCCGTCAGCCCCAGCATTTT	CASSPEQGGRQPQHF
TRBV7-9	TRBD2	TRBJ2-5	few	TGTGCCAGCAGCTCCATTAGCGGGGTCCAAGAGACCCAGTACTTC	CASSSISGVQETQYF
TRBV7-8	TRBD2	TRBJ2-7	.	TGTGCCAGCAGCTTAGGGACTAGCGGCCGTTACGAGCAGTACTTC	CASSLGTSGRYEQYF
TRBV29-1	TRBD1	TRBJ2-2	.	TGCAGCGTTGAAAGGGGGCGCGGCACCGGGGAGCTGTTTTTT	CSVERGRGTGELFF
TRBV19	.	TRBJ2-1	.	TGTGCCAGTAGTCAGCAGGACAATTACAATGAGCAGTTCTTC	CASSQQDNYNEQFF
TRBV20-1	.	TRBJ2-1	once	TGCAGTGCCAACCCCCAGGTTGAGCAGTTCTTC	CSANPQVEQFF
TRBV29-1	.	TRBJ2-7	once	TGCAGCGTTAAGACATTTGACGAGCAGTACTTC	CSVKTFDEQYF
TRBV6-5	TRBD1	TRBJ2-7	.	TGTGCCAGCAGATCCCCTGGACAGGGCGAGCAGTACTTC	CASRSPGQGEQYF
TRBV10-3	TRBD2	TRBJ2-2	.	TGTGCCATCAGTGTAGGAGGCGCTAGCGGGAGTGTGAACACCGGGGAGCTGTTTTTT	CAISVGGASGSVNTGELFF
TRBV5-8	.	TRBJ2-5	.	TGTGCCAGCAGCTTGTCCCGTCTCCAAGAGACCCAGTACTTC	CASSLSRLQETQYF
TRBV7-9	TRBD2	TRBJ2-5	.	TGTGCCAGCAGCTCGGGACTAGCGGGAGGGACCCAGTACTTC	CASSSGLAGGTQYF
TRBV29-1	TRBD1	TRBJ2-4	.	TGCAGCGTTGAGGGACAGGGAAACATTCAGTACTTC	CSVEGQGNIQYF
TRBV6-5	TRBD2	TRBJ2-1	.	TGTGCCAGCACCCCACCCCAGACTAGCAGGAATGAGCAGTTCTTC	CASTPPQTSRNEQFF
TRBV5-4	TRBD2	TRBJ2-1	.	TGTGCCAGCAGCTTGGACGGCGGGAGTAGTGAGCAGTTCTTC	CASSLDGGSSEQFF